The 4 T cell receptor beta chains listed next were all sequenced from one sample in a study of T cells in women clearing cervical HPV infection. Sequencing was performed with immunoSEQ multiplex PCR; in TCRdb, only in-frame clones are kept and a portion is missing. Its listing shows tens of thousands of clones. Sequencing input: blood buffy coat. These receptors all stem from a woman between 18 and 69 years old with a cervical HPV16 infection that either progressed to CIN3+ or cleared (not recorded which).

With respect to this clone: From the germline J gene comes the end of the CDR3, since the read stops 3 residues before it. This chain uses TRBV6-2 or TRBV6-3 with TRBJ2-1, with 8 bases fitting TRBD2. Germline values: CDR1 MNHEY, CDR2 SVGEGT. With 6 bases clipped from V and 2 bases from J, the junction kept 9 bases outside the gene matches. The CDR3 has 16 residues. CDR3 amino acids: CASSRSGNRAYNEQFF. The sequenced part of the CDR3 DNA is TGTGCCAGCAGCCGTAGCGGGAATAGGGCCTACAATGAG.

This chain's CDR3 is CASSYSYYEQYF. The sequenced part of the CDR3 DNA is TGTGCCAGCAGTTACTCGTACTACGAG. This chain uses TRBV6-2 or TRBV6-3 with TRBJ2-7; D unresolved. The missing CDR3 end, 3 residues past where the read stops, is filled in from the germline J gene. Germline V CDR1 and CDR2: MNHEY, SVGEGT. The CDR3 spans 12 residues. V was cut by 0 bases and J by 3 bases, with 3 bases left in between.

Note on this clone: The observed sequence ends 3 residues before the CDR3 terminus, with the missing tail filled in from the germline J gene. The gene calls are TRBV6-1 and TRBJ1-5, with 7 bases fitting TRBD1. Germline CDR1 MNHNS, CDR2 SASEGT. The J segment lost 3 bases and the V segment lost 4 bases, leaving 9 bases of the junction unmatched. This CDR3 spans 16 amino acids. CDR3 bases read: TGTGCCAGCAGTGTCCGCACAGGGGCCCTCAATCAGCCC. Translating it yields CASSVRTGALNQP. The complete CDR3 protein is CASSVRTGALNQPQHF.

As for this clone: The read stops 3 residues short of the end of the CDR3; the missing end is completed from the germline J gene. The rearrangement links TRBV2 to TRBJ1-5; 10 nucleotides match TRBD1. J was trimmed by 7 bases and V by 7 bases; bases with no gene match: 10. The CDR3 length is 15 residues. Germline CDR1 is SNHLY and CDR2 is FYNNEI. The covered CDR3 bases are TGTGCCAGCACCATGACAGGGGGCCAGTTCCAGCCC. Residues: CASTMTGGQFQP. The CDR3 reads in full as CASTMTGGQFQPQHF.